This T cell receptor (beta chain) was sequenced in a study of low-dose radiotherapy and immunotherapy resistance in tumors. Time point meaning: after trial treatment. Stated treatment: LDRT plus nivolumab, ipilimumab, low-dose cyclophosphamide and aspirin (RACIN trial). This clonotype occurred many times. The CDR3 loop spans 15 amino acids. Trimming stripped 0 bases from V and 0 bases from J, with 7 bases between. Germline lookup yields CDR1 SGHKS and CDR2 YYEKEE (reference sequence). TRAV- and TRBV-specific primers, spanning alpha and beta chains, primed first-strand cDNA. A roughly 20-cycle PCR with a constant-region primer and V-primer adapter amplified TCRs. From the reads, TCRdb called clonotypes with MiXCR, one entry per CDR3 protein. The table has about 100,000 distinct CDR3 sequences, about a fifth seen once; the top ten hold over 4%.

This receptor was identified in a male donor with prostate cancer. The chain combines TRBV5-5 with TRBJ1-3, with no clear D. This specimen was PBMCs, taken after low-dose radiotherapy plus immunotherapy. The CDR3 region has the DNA TGTGCCAGCAGCTTGGGGGGTCTCTCTGGAAACACCATATATTTT. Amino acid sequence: CASSLGGLSGNTIYF.